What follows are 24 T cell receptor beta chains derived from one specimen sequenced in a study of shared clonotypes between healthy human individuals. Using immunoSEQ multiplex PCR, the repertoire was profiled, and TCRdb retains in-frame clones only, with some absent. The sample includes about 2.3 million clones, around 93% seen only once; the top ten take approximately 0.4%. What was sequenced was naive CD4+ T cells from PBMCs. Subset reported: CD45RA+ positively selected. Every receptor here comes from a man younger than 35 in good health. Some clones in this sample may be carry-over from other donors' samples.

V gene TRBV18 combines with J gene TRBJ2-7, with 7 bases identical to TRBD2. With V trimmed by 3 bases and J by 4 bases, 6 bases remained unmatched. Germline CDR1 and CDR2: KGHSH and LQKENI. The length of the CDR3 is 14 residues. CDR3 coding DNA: TGTGCCAGCTCACCCACCGGGGGACTATACGAGCAGTACTTC. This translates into CASSPTGGLYEQYF.

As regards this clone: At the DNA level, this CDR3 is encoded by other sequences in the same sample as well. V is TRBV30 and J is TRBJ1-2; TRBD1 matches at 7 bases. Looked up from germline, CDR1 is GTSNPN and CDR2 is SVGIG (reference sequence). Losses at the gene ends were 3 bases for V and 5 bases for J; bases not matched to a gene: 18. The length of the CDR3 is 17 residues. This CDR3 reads CAWSVSGTASAVYGYTF. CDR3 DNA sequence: TGTGCCTGGAGCGTGTCCGGGACAGCTTCGGCCGTATATGGCTACACCTTC.

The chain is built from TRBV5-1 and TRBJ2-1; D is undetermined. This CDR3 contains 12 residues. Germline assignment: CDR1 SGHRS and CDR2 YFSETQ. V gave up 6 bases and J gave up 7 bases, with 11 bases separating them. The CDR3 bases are TGCGCCAGCACCCTGTTAAGTAATGAGCAGTTCTTC. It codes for CASTLLSNEQFF. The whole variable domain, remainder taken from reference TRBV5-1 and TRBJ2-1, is KAGVTQTPRYLIKTRGQQVTLSCSPISGHRSVSWYQQTPGQGLQFLFEYFSETQRNKGNFPGRFSGRQFSNSRSEMNVSTLELGDSALYLCASTLLSNEQFFGPGTRLTVL.

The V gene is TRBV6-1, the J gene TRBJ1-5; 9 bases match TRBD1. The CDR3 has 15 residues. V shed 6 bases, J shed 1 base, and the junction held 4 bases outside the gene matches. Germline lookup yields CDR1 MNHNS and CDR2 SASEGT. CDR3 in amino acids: CASSTDRGSNQPQHF. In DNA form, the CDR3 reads TGTGCCAGCAGCACGGACAGGGGCAGCAATCAGCCCCAGCATTTT.

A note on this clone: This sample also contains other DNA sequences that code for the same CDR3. CDR3 DNA: TGTGCCAGCAGCCCAAGACAGGGGTCCTACGAGCAGTACTTC. Amino acids: CASSPRQGSYEQYF. The rearrangement joins TRBV7-2 to TRBJ2-7; 8 nucleotides match TRBD1. The germline V gene encodes CDR1 SGHTA and CDR2 FQGNSA. V dropped 5 bases and J dropped 1; count of bases not matched to a gene: 4. The CDR3 covers 14 residues.

This chain's CDR3 is CAWRRDRGFATNEKLFF. The CDR3 DNA follows: TGTGCCTGGAGAAGGGACAGGGGGTTTGCAACTAATGAAAAACTGTTTTTT. This rearrangement joins TRBV30 to TRBJ1-4; 11 bases match TRBD1. Trimming removed 3 bases from V and 0 bases from J; junction bases left unmatched: 6. Germline V gives CDR1 GTSNPN, CDR2 SVGIG (reference sequence). This CDR3 spans 17 amino acids. The complete variable domain, with remaining parts taken from reference TRBV30 and TRBJ1-4, reads SQTIHQWPATLVQPVGSPLSLECTVEGTSNPNLYWYRQAAGRGLQLLFYSVGIGQISSEVPQNLSASRPQDRQFILSSKKLLLSDSGFYLCAWRRDRGFATNEKLFFGSGTQLSVL.

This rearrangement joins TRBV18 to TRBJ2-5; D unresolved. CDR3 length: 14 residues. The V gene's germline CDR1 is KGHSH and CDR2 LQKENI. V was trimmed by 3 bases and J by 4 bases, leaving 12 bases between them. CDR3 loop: CASSPVQVRETQYF. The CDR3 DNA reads TGTGCCAGCTCACCTGTCCAGGTTCGAGAGACCCAGTACTTC.

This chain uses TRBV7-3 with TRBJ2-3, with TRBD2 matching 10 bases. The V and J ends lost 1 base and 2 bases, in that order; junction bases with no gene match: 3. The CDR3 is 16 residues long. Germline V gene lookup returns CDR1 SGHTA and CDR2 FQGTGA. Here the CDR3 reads CASSLIGTSVTDTQYF. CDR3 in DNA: TGTGCCAGCAGCTTAATTGGGACTAGCGTCACAGATACGCAGTATTTT.

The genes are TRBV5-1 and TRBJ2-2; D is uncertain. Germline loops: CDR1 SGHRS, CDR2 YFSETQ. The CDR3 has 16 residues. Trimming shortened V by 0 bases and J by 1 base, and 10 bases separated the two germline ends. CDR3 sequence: CASSLGLSLNTGELFF. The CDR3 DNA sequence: TGCGCCAGCAGCTTGGGACTCTCACTGAACACCGGGGAGCTGTTTTTT.

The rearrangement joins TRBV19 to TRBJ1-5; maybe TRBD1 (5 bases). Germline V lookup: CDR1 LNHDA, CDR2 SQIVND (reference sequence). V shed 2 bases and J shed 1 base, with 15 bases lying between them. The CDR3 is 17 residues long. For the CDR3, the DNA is TGTGCCAGTAGTATACCGGGGCAGAGCCTCAGCAATCAGCCCCAGCATTTT. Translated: CASSIPGQSLSNQPQHF. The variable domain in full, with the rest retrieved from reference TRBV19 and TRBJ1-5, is DGGITQSPKYLFRKEGQNVTLSCEQNLNHDAMYWYRQDPGQGLRLIYYSQIVNDFQKGDIAEGYSVSREKKESFPLTVTSAQKNPTAFYLCASSIPGQSLSNQPQHFGDGTRLSIL.

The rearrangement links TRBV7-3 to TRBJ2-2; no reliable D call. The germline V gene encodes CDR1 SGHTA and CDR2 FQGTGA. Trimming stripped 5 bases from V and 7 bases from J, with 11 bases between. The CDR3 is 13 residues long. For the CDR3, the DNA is TGTGCCAGCAGCCGAACGGGCGGCGGGGAGCTGTTTTTT. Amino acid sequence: CASSRTGGGELFF. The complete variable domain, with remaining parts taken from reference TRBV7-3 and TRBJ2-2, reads GAGVSQTPSNKVTEKGKYVELRCDPISGHTALYWYRQSLGQGPEFLIYFQGTGAADDSGLPNDRFFAVRPEGSVSTLKIQRTERGDSAVYLCASSRTGGGELFFGEGSRLTVL.

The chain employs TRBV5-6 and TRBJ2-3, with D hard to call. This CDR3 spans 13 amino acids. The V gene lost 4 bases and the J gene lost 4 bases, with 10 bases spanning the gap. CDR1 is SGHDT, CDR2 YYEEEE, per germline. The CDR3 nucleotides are TGTGCCAGCAGCCTCCTGGACGCAGATACGCAGTATTTT. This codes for CASSLLDADTQYF.

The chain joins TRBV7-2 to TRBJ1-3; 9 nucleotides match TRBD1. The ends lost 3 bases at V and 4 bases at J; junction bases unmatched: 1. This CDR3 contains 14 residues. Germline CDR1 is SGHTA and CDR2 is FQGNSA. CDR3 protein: CASSFGQGGNTIYF. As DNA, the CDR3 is TGTGCCAGCAGCTTCGGACAGGGGGGAAACACCATATATTTT.

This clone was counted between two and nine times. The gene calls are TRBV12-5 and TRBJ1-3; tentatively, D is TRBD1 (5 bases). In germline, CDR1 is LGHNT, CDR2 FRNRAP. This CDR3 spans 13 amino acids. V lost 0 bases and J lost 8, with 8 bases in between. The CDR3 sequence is CASGLVGTDTIYF. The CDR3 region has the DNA TGTGCTAGTGGTTTGGTAGGGACGGACACCATATATTTT.

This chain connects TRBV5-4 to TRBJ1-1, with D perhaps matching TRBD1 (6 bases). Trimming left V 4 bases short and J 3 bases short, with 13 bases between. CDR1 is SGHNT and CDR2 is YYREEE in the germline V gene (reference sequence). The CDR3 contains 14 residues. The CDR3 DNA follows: TGTGCCAGCAGCGCAGGGGCGGGGGACACTGAAGCTTTCTTT. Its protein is CASSAGAGDTEAFF. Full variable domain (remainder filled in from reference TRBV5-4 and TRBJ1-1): ETGVTQSPTHLIKTRGQQVTLRCSSQSGHNTVSWYQQALGQGPQFIFQYYREEENGRGNFPPRFSGLQFPNYSSELNVNALELDDSALYLCASSAGAGDTEAFFGQGTRLTVV.

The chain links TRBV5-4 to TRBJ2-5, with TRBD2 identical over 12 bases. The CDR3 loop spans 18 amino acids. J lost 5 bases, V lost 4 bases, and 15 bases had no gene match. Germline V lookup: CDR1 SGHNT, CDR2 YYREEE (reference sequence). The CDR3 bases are TGTGCCAGCAGCACCCTAGCGGGAGGGCTTTTGATGGTGGAGACCCAGTACTTC. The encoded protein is CASSTLAGGLLMVETQYF. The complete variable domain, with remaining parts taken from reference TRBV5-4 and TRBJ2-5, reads ETGVTQSPTHLIKTRGQQVTLRCSSQSGHNTVSWYQQALGQGPQFIFQYYREEENGRGNFPPRFSGLQFPNYSSELNVNALELDDSALYLCASSTLAGGLLMVETQYFGPGTRLLVL.

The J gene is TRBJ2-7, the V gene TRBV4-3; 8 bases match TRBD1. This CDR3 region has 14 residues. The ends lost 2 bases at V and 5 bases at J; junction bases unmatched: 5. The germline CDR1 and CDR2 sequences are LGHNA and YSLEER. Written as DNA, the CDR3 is TGCGCCAGCAGCCAATCCGACAGGGGCCACGAGCAGTACTTC. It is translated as CASSQSDRGHEQYF.

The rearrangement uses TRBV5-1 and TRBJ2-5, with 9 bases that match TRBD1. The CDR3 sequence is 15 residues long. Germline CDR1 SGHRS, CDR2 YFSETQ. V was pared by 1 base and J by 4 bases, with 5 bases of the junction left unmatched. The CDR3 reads CASSLLGQGLETQYF. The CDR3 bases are TGCGCCAGCAGCTTGCTGGGACAGGGATTAGAGACCCAGTACTTC. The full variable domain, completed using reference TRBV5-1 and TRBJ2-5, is KAGVTQTPRYLIKTRGQQVTLSCSPISGHRSVSWYQQTPGQGLQFLFEYFSETQRNKGNFPGRFSGRQFSNSRSEMNVSTLELGDSALYLCASSLLGQGLETQYFGPGTRLLVL.

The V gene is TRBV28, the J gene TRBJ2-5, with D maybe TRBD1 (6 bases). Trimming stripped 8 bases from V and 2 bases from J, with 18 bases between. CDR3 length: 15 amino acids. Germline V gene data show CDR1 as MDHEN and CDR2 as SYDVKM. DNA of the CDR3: TGTGCCAGCGCCGTGGGGGCAGGGGATCAAGAGACCCAGTACTTC. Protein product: CASAVGAGDQETQYF. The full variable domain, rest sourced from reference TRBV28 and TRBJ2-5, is DVKVTQSSRYLVKRTGEKVFLECVQDMDHENMFWYRQDPGLGLRLIYFSYDVKMKEKGDIPEGYSVSREKKERFSLILESASTNQTSMYLCASAVGAGDQETQYFGPGTRLLVL.

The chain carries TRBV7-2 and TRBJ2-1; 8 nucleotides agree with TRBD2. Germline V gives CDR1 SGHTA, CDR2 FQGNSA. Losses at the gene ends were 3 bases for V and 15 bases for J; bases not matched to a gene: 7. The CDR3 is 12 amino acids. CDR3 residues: CASSFDREGVFF. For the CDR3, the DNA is TGTGCCAGCAGCTTCGACCGGGAGGGGGTGTTCTTC.

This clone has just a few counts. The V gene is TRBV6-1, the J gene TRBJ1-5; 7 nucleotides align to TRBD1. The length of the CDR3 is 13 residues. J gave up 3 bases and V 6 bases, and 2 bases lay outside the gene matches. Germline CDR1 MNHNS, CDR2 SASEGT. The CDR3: CASRGQFNQPQHF. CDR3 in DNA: TGTGCCAGCAGGGGACAGTTCAATCAGCCCCAGCATTTT.

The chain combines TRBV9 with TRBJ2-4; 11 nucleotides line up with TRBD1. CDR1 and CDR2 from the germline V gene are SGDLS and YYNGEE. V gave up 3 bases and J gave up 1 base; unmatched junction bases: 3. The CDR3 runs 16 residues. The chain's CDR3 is CASSAGTGGAKNIQYF. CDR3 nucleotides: TGTGCCAGCAGCGCGGGGACAGGGGGTGCCAAAAACATTCAGTACTTC.

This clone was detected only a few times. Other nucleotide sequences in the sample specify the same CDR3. CDR3 amino acids: CASSLTGGTDTQYF. For the CDR3, the DNA is TGTGCCAGCAGCTTGACAGGGGGCACAGATACGCAGTATTTT. The V call is TRBV7-3, the J call TRBJ2-3, with TRBD1 matching 8 bases. The V segment lost 3 bases and the J segment 1 base; nucleotides outside the gene matches: 0. Germline CDR1 SGHTA, CDR2 FQGTGA. The CDR3 is 14 amino acids.

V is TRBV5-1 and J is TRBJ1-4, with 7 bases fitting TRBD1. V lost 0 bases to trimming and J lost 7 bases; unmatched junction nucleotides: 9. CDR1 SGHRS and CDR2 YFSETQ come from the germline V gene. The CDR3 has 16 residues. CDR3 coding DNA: TGCGCCAGCAGCTTGGGTGTCACAGGGGAAGGTGAAAAACTGTTTTTT. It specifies CASSLGVTGEGEKLFF.